The clone carrying this T cell receptor beta chain appeared once. Other DNA variants within this sample encode the same CDR3. This entry belongs to a study of T cell changes during pregnancy in multiple sclerosis. The data were produced by immunoSEQ multiplex PCR, yet TCRdb's version contains in-frame clones alone and is incomplete. The table includes about 40,000 clones, 91% detected once. Germline V CDR1 and CDR2: LGHNA, YSLEER. With 2 bases clipped from V and 2 bases from J, the junction kept 8 bases outside the gene matches. This CDR3 comprises 16 residues. The TCR was taken from a female donor with multiple sclerosis, enrolled in a pregnancy study. The chain carries TRBV4-3 and TRBJ2-7, with 8 bases that match TRBD2. The material was CD4+ T cells from peripheral blood mononuclear cells, obtained before pregnancy. Here the CDR3 reads CASSQTSGGNPYEQYF. DNA of the CDR3: TGCGCCAGCAGCCAAACTAGCGGAGGGAATCCCTACGAGCAGTACTTC.